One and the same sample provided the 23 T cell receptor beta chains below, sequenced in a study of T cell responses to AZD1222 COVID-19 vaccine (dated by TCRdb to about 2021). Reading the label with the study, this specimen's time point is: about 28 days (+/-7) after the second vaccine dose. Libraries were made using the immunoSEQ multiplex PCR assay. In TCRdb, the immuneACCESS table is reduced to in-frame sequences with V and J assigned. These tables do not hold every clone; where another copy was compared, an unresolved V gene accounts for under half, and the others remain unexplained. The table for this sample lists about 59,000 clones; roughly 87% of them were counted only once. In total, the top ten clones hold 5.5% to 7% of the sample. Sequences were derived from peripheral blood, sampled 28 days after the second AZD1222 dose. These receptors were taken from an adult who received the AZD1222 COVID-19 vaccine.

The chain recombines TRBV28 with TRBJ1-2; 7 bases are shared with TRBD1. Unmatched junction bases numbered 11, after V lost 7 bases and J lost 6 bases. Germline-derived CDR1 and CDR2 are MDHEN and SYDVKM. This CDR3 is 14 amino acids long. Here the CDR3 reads CASTLNFDRDGYTF. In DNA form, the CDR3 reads TGTGCCAGCACCCTTAACTTCGACAGGGATGGCTACACCTTC.

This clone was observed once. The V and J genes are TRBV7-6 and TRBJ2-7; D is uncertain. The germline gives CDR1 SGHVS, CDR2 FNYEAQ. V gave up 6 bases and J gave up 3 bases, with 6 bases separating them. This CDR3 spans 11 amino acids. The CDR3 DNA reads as TGTGCCAGCAGTCAAGACTACGAGCAGTACTTC. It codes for CASSQDYEQYF.

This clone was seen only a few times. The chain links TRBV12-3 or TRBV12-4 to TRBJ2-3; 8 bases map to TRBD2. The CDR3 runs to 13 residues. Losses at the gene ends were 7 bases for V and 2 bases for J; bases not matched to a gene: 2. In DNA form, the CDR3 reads TGTGCCAGCATTAGCGGGAACACAGATACGCAGTATTTT. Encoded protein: CASISGNTDTQYF.

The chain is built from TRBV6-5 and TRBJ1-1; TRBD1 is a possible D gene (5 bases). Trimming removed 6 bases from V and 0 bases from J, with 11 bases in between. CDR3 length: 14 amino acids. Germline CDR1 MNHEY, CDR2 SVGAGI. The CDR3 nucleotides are TGTGCCAGCAGCCAGGGACTCATGAACACTGAAGCTTTCTTT. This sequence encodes CASSQGLMNTEAFF.

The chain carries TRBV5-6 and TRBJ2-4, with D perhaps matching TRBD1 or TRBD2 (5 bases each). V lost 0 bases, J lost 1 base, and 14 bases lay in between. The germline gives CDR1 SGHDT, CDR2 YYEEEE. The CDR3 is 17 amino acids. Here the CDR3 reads CASSLDAGGLAKNIQYF. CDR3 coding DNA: TGTGCCAGCAGCTTGGATGCTGGGGGATTGGCCAAAAACATTCAGTACTTC. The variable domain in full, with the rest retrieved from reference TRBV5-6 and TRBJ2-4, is DAGVTQSPTHLIKTRGQQVTLRCSPKSGHDTVSWYQQALGQGPQFIFQYYEEEERQRGNFPDRFSGHQFPNYSSELNVNALLLGDSALYLCASSLDAGGLAKNIQYFGAGTRLSVL.

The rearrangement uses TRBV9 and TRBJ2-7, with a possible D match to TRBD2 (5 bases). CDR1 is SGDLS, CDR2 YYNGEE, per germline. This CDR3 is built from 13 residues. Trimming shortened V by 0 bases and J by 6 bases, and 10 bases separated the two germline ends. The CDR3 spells CASSVVSDSEQYF. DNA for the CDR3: TGTGCCAGCAGCGTAGTTAGCGACTCCGAGCAGTACTTC. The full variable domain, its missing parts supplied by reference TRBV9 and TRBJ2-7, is DSGVTQTPKHLITATGQRVTLRCSPRSGDLSVYWYQQSLDQGLQFLIQYYNGEERAKGNILERFSAQQFPDLHSELNLSSLELGDSALYFCASSVVSDSEQYFGPGTRLTVT.

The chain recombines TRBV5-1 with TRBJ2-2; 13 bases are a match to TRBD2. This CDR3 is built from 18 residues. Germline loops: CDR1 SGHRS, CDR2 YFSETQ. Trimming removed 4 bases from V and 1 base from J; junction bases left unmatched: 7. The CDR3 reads CASSPGTSGNRNTGELFF. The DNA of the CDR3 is TGCGCCAGCAGCCCCGGGACTAGCGGGAATCGGAACACCGGGGAGCTGTTTTTT. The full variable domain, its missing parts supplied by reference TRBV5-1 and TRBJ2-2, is KAGVTQTPRYLIKTRGQQVTLSCSPISGHRSVSWYQQTPGQGLQFLFEYFSETQRNKGNFPGRFSGRQFSNSRSEMNVSTLELGDSALYLCASSPGTSGNRNTGELFFGEGSRLTVL.

The CDR3: CASSLGGPRLVANTGELFF. CDR3 DNA: TGCGCCAGCAGCTTGGGGGGCCCCCGACTAGTCGCGAACACCGGGGAGCTGTTTTTT. The chain uses TRBV5-1 and TRBJ2-2; a weak D match, TRBD2 (6 bases). The V gene lost 0 bases and the J gene lost 0 bases, with 18 bases spanning the gap. This CDR3 has 19 residues. The germline gives CDR1 SGHRS, CDR2 YFSETQ.

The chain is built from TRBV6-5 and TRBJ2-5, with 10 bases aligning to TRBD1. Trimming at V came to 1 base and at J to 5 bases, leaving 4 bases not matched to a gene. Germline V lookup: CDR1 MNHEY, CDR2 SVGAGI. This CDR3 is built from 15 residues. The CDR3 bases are TGTGCCAGCAGTTACTGGGGACAGGGGAGGGAGACCCAGTACTTC. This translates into CASSYWGQGRETQYF.

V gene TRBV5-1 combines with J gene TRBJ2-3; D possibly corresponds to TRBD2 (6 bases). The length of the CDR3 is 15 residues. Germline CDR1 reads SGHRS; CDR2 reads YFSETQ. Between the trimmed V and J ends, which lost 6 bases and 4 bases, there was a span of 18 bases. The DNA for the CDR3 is TGCGCCAGCATCGGAGGGGACGGGGTTCCAGATACGCAGTATTTT. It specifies CASIGGDGVPDTQYF. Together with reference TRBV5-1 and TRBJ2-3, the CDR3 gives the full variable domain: KAGVTQTPRYLIKTRGQQVTLSCSPISGHRSVSWYQQTPGQGLQFLFEYFSETQRNKGNFPGRFSGRQFSNSRSEMNVSTLELGDSALYLCASIGGDGVPDTQYFGPGTRLTVL.

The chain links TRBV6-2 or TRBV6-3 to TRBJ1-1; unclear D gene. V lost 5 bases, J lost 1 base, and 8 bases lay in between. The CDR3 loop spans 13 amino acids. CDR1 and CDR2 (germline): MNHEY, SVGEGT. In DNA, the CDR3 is TGTGCCAGCAGTCGTGTCCCGAACACTGAAGCTTTCTTT. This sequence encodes CASSRVPNTEAFF.

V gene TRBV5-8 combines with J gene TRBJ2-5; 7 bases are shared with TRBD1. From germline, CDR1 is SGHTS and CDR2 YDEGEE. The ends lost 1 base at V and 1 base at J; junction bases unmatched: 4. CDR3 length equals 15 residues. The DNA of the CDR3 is TGTGCCAGCAGCTTGTGGGGACAGAGCCAAGAGACCCAGTACTTC. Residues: CASSLWGQSQETQYF.

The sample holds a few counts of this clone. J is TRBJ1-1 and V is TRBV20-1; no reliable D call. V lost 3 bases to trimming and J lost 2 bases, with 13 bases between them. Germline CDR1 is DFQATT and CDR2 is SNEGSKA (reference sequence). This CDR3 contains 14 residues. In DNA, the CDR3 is TGCAGTGCTAGTGAGAGGCAGCGTAACACTGAAGCTTTCTTT. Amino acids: CSASERQRNTEAFF.

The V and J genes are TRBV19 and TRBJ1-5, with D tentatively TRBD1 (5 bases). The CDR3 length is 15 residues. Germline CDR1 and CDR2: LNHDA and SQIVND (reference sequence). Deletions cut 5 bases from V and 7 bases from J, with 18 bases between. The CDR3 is CASSLRDPARQPQHF. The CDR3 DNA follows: TGTGCCAGTAGTCTCAGGGACCCAGCGAGGCAGCCCCAGCATTTT.

The DNA for the CDR3 is TGTGCCAGCAGACAACGGCGGGACTCCGAAGCTTTCTTT. It is translated as CASRQRRDSEAFF. V is TRBV6-5 and J is TRBJ1-1; maybe TRBD1 (5 bases). V was shortened by 6 bases and J by 8 bases, with 16 bases between the two germline ends. The CDR3 runs 13 residues. The germline V gene encodes CDR1 MNHEY and CDR2 SVGAGI.

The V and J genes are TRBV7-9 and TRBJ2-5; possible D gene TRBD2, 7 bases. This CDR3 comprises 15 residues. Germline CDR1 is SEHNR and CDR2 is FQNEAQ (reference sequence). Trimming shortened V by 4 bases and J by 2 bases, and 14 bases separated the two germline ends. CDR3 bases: TGTGCCAGCAGCTGGGGCGGGGGCCCGCAAGAGACCCAGTACTTC. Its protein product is CASSWGGGPQETQYF.

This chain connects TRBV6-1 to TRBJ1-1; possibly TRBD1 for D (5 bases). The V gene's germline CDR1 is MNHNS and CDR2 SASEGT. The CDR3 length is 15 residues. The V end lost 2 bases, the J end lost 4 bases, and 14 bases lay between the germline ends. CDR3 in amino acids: CASSEMGEGSTEAFF. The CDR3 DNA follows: TGTGCCAGCAGTGAAATGGGAGAGGGGAGCACTGAAGCTTTCTTT.

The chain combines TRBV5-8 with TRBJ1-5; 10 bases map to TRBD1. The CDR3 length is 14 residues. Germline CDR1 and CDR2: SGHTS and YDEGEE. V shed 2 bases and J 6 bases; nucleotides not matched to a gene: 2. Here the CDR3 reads CASSLRQGAQPQHF. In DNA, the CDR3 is TGTGCCAGCAGCTTAAGACAGGGGGCTCAGCCCCAGCATTTT.

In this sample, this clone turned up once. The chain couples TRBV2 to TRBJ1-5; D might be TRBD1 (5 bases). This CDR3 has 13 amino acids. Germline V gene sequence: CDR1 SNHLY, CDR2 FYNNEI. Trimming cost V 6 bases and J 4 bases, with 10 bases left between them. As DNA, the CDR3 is TGTGCCAGCAGGGGGCAGCTAAATCAGCCCCAGCATTTT. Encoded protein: CASRGQLNQPQHF.

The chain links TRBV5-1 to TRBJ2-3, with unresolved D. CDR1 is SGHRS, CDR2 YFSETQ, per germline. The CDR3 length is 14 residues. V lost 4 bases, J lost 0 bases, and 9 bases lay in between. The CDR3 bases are TGCGCCAGCAGCCAAGTAACTAGCACAGATACGCAGTATTTT. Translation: CASSQVTSTDTQYF.

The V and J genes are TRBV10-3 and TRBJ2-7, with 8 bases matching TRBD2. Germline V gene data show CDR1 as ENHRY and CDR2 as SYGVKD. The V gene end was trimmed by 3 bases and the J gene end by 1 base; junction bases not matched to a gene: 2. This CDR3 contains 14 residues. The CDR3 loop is CAISDLAGSYEQYF. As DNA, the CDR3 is TGTGCCATCAGTGATTTAGCGGGATCCTACGAGCAGTACTTC.

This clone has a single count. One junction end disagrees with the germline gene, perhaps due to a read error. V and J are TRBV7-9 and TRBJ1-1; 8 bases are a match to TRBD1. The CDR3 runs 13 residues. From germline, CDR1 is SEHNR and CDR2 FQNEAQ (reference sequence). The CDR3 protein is CASRLGQGGEAFF. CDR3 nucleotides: TGTGCCAGCAGATTAGGACAGGGAGGAGAAGCTTTCTTT.

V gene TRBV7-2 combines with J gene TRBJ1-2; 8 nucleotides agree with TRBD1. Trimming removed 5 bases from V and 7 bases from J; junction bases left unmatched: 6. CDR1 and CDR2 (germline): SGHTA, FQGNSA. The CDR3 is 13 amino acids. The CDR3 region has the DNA TGTGCCAGCAGCCCCTCGGGGACAGGTGGCTACACCTTC. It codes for CASSPSGTGGYTF.